This T cell receptor (beta chain) was recorded in a study of cytomegalovirus exposure and HLA in healthy donors. Points from the study as a whole: It was confirmed in vitro that a few of the CMV-associated chains were specific for CMV antigens.

With respect to this clone: The target antigen is unknown. The junction does not match germline at one end; this may be a read error.

Primers for the PCR totalled 60 Vbeta and 13 Jbeta. Method: immunoSEQ multiplex PCR; TCRdb's copy keeps in-frame clones and lacks some. There are approximately 100,000 clones in the sample; about 83% occur only once, and roughly 2.5% lies in the top ten. CDR1 and CDR2 from the germline V gene are SEHNR and FQNEAQ (reference sequence). The CDR3 length is 16 residues. The sequence was obtained from a female donor in good health and CMV-seronegative. The rearrangement uses TRBV7-9 and TRBJ2-7, with 8 bases identical to TRBD1. Sequenced material: PBMCs. This CDR3 reads CSSSPAKGQGSYEQYF. CDR3 nucleotides: TGTTCCAGCAGCCCAGCCAAAGGACAGGGCTCCTACGAGCAGTACTTC.